The rows below give T cell receptor beta chains drawn from one sample of a study of response to subunit inactivated influenza vaccine. Each CDR3 protein is one row after TCRdb ran MiXCR on the RT-PCR reads. The data hold 650,000 to 850,000 distinct CDR3 sequences, with 14% observed a single time. The sequencing used PBMCs from blood, collected 14 to 15 days before vaccination. These TCRs come from a man in his fifties or sixties who received an inactivated influenza vaccine. CDR3s include the opening cysteine and the closing phenylalanine or tryptophan. D genes are given only for firm matches. Rows may omit the clone size; those that give it use once, few, many or a size class.

V gene,clone size,J gene,D gene,CDR3 protein,CDR3 DNA
TRBV4-2,-,TRBJ2-1,TRBD2,CASSRLAGLYNEQFF,TGTGCCAGCAGCCGACTAGCGGGGCTCTACAATGAGCAGTTCTTC
TRBV4-3,-,TRBJ2-1,-,CASSQDWAGVYNEQFF,TGCGCCAGCAGCCAAGATTGGGCAGGGGTATACAATGAGCAGTTCTTC
TRBV5-1,-,TRBJ2-3,TRBD2,CASSLGLAPDTQYF,TGCGCCAGCAGCTTGGGACTAGCGCCAGATACGCAGTATTTT
TRBV5-6,few,TRBJ2-7,TRBD1,CASSSRQGAFYEQYF,TGTGCCAGCAGCTCCAGACAGGGGGCGTTCTACGAGCAGTACTTC
TRBV12-3/TRBV12-4,few,TRBJ2-6,TRBD2,CASSRLAGGPKVLTF,TGTGCCAGCAGCCGACTAGCGGGAGGGCCAAAGGTCCTGACTTTC
TRBV29-1,few,TRBJ2-1,TRBD1,CSVEGQGAKQFF,TGCAGCGTTGAAGGACAGGGAGCTAAGCAGTTCTTC
TRBV12-3/TRBV12-4,few,TRBJ1-6,TRBD1,CASSLQGAINSPLHF,TGTGCCAGCAGTTTACAGGGGGCGATTAATTCACCCCTCCACTTT
TRBV29-1,few,TRBJ2-5,-,CSVDRMAETQYF,TGCAGCGTTGATCGGATGGCGGAGACCCAGTACTTC
TRBV21-1,-,TRBJ2-7,-,CASIKIAPSSSYEQYF,TGTGCCAGCATCAAAATCGCGCCTTCGAGCTCCTACGAGCAGTACTTC
TRBV9,few,TRBJ2-7,-,CASSVGGDHEQYF,TGTGCCAGCAGCGTAGGGGGTGACCACGAGCAGTACTTC
TRBV20-1,-,TRBJ2-1,-,CSARGHNVNEQFF,TGCAGTGCTAGAGGACACAACGTCAATGAGCAGTTCTTC
TRBV12-3/TRBV12-4,few,TRBJ1-1,-,CASSPGSSNTEAFF,TGTGCCAGCAGCCCCGGCTCCTCTAACACTGAAGCTTTCTTT
TRBV7-8,-,TRBJ2-3,-,CASSPLGGESTDTQYF,TGTGCCAGCAGCCCCCTCGGCGGGGAAAGCACAGATACGCAGTATTTT
TRBV6-5,few,TRBJ1-4,-,CASSSRRSTNEKLFF,TGTGCCAGCAGTTCCCGACGGTCAACTAATGAAAAACTGTTTTTT
TRBV27,-,TRBJ2-7,TRBD2,CASSLSPSGSVEQYF,TGTGCCAGCAGTTTATCTCCTAGCGGGAGTGTCGAGCAGTACTTC
TRBV23-1,-,TRBJ2-6,-,CASSGVARWGAGANVLTF,TGCGCCAGCAGTGGCGTCGCTCGTTGGGGTGCAGGGGCCAACGTCCTGACTTTC
TRBV5-1,few,TRBJ1-3,-,CASRKRTESYSGNTIYF,TGCGCCAGCAGGAAGAGGACGGAGTCTTACTCTGGAAACACCATATATTTT
TRBV4-3,-,TRBJ2-1,-,CASSQEPQGGTYNEQFF,TGCGCCAGCAGCCAAGAGCCCCAGGGGGGGACATACAATGAGCAGTTCTTC
TRBV3-1,many,TRBJ2-7,-,CASSQVSYEQYF,TGTGCCAGCAGCCAAGTTTCGTACGAGCAGTACTTC
TRBV10-3,few,TRBJ2-7,TRBD2,CAISESTRGTSGSRSYEQYF,TGTGCCATCAGTGAGTCGACTCGGGGGACTAGCGGGAGTAGGTCCTACGAGCAGTACTTC
TRBV6-2/TRBV6-3,many,TRBJ1-5,-,CASSYGGGGNQPQHF,TGTGCCAGCAGTTACGGGGGGGGTGGCAATCAGCCCCAGCATTTT
TRBV12-3/TRBV12-4,many,TRBJ1-1,-,CASSLAGYTEAFF,TGTGCCAGCAGCTTGGCGGGCTACACTGAAGCTTTCTTT
TRBV12-3/TRBV12-4,-,TRBJ1-4,-,CASSFRQFSGKLFF,TGTGCCAGCAGTTTCCGCCAGTTCAGTGGAAAACTGTTTTTT
TRBV6-2/TRBV6-3,few,TRBJ2-7,TRBD1,CASKSVQGFTSYEQYF,TGTGCCAGCAAGTCGGTACAGGGGTTTACATCCTACGAGCAGTACTTC
TRBV12-3/TRBV12-4,many,TRBJ1-1,-,CASTLRTVGTEAFF,TGTGCCAGCACCCTGAGGACGGTGGGTACTGAAGCTTTCTTT
TRBV20-1,-,TRBJ1-1,-,CSAPRLMNTEAFF,TGCAGTGCCCCGAGACTGATGAACACTGAAGCTTTCTTT
TRBV5-1,-,TRBJ1-6,-,CASSLAPSSSPLHF,TGCGCCAGCAGCTTGGCCCCCAGCAGTTCACCCCTCCACTTT
TRBV30,few,TRBJ1-1,TRBD1,CAWVRGRAEAFF,TGTGCCTGGGTCAGGGGGCGAGCTGAAGCTTTCTTT
TRBV11-3,few,TRBJ2-3,TRBD2,CASSSALAGTQYF,TGTGCCAGCAGCTCCGCCCTAGCGGGAACCCAGTATTTT
TRBV9,-,TRBJ1-2,-,CASSHDPQPYYGYTF,TGTGCCAGCAGCCACGACCCGCAGCCCTACTATGGCTACACCTTC
TRBV4-3,-,TRBJ2-3,TRBD2,CASSQDPESGSPPDTQYF,TGCGCCAGCAGCCAAGATCCTGAAAGCGGGAGTCCCCCAGATACGCAGTATTTT